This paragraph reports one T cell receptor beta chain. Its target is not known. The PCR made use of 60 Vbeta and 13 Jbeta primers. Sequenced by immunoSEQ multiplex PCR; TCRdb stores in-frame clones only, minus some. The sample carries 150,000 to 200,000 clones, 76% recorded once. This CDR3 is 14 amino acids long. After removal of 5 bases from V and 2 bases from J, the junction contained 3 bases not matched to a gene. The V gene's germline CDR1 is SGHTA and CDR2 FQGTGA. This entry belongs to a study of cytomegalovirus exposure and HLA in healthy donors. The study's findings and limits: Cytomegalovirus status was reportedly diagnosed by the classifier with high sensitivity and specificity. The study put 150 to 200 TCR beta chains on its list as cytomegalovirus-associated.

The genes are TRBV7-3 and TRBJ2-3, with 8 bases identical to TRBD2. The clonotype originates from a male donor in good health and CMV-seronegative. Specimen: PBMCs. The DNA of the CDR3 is TGTGCCAGCAGCCGGGGGGGTTCCACAGATACGCAGTATTTT. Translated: CASSRGGSTDTQYF.